These 15 T cell receptor beta chains originate from one sample sequenced in a study of blood T cell repertoires in COVID-19. Method: immunoSEQ multiplex PCR; TCRdb's copy keeps in-frame clones and lacks some. The sample includes about 180,000 clones, about 82% seen only once; the top ten take 6.5% to 7%. Sequences were obtained from peripheral blood. The receptors come from a man between 65 and 85 years old with active or convalescent COVID-19.

The chain uses TRBV29-1 and TRBJ1-2; 8 bases map to TRBD1. This CDR3 is built from 12 residues. With 8 bases clipped from V and 8 bases from J, the junction kept 10 bases outside the gene matches. Per the germline V gene, CDR1 is SQVTM and CDR2 is ANQGSEA. CDR3 bases: TGCAGCTCCCACCAGGGGGCAGAGGGCTACACCTTC. This gives the protein CSSHQGAEGYTF.

The V gene is TRBV21-1, the J gene TRBJ1-5. TRBV21-1 is marked as a pseudogene. The CDR3 totals 14 residues. DNA for the CDR3: TGTGCCTCCAGAAGGGCGGGGCGAAGCCAGCCCCAGCATTTT. Translated: CASRRAGRSQPQHF.

The CDR3 here is CAISEDREYSPLHF. CDR3 DNA: TGTGCCATCAGTGAAGACAGGGAATATTCACCCCTCCACTTT. This chain uses TRBV10-3 with TRBJ1-6; 7 nucleotides align to TRBD1. CDR1 is ENHRY, CDR2 SYGVKD, per germline. Trimming at V came to 3 bases and at J to 8 bases, leaving 4 bases not matched to a gene. This CDR3 spans 14 amino acids.

This sequence joins TRBV5-1 and TRBJ2-2; tentative D call: TRBD2 (6 bases). The CDR3 is made up of 15 amino acids. In germline, CDR1 is SGHRS, CDR2 YFSETQ. Trimming left V 4 bases short and J 4 bases short, with 14 bases between. DNA of the CDR3: TGCGCCAGCAGCCGATACGGGGGAGGCACCGGGGAGCTGTTTTTT. It codes for CASSRYGGGTGELFF.

The J gene is TRBJ1-2, the V gene TRBV28; the match to TRBD1 covers 9 bases. The CDR3 sequence is 14 residues long. With 4 bases clipped from V and 8 bases from J, the junction kept 8 bases outside the gene matches. Germline assignment: CDR1 MDHEN and CDR2 SYDVKM. The CDR3 reads CASSSGQGGSGYTF. Here the CDR3 DNA reads TGTGCCAGCAGTTCGGGACAGGGCGGGTCAGGCTACACCTTC.

V gene TRBV6-5 combines with J gene TRBJ1-6, with a possible D match to TRBD1 (5 bases). The CDR3 loop spans 16 amino acids. Trimming shortened V by 2 bases and J by 2 bases, and 10 bases separated the two germline ends. CDR1 and CDR2 from the germline V gene are MNHEY and SVGAGI. CDR3 coding DNA: TGTGCCAGCAGTTACCGGGGGGAGGCCTATAATTCACCCCTCCACTTT. This sequence encodes CASSYRGEAYNSPLHF.

As for this clone: Because the CDR3 is missing its conserved closing phenylalanine or tryptophan, this is likely a read error. It is unclear where the CDR3 begins or ends on the DNA, so no DNA is shown, and the CDR3 is as TCRdb lists it. The chain is built from TRBV7-2 and TRBJ1-1; the table's TRBD1 call for D was not verified on the DNA. The germline gives CDR1 SGHTA, CDR2 FQGNSA. The CDR3 numbers 14 amino acids, ends counted. CDR3 region: CASSSSTGRGVIFV.

The chain joins TRBV5-6 to TRBJ1-5; tentatively, D is TRBD1 (5 bases). The CDR3 consists of 15 residues. With 3 bases removed from V and 5 bases from J, the gap between germline ends came to 15 bases. The V gene's germline CDR1 is SGHDT and CDR2 YYEEEE. For the CDR3, the DNA is TGTGCCAGCAGCTCCCTCGGGGGGACGGATCAGCCCCAGCATTTT. Its translation: CASSSLGGTDQPQHF. Full variable domain (remainder filled in from reference TRBV5-6 and TRBJ1-5): DAGVTQSPTHLIKTRGQQVTLRCSPKSGHDTVSWYQQALGQGPQFIFQYYEEEERQRGNFPDRFSGHQFPNYSSELNVNALLLGDSALYLCASSSLGGTDQPQHFGDGTRLSIL.

The rearrangement links TRBV5-5 to TRBJ1-2; tentative D call: TRBD1 (6 bases). The CDR3 runs 16 residues. V lost 5 bases, J lost 1 base, and 18 bases lay in between. Germline-derived CDR1 and CDR2 are SGHKS and YYEKEE (reference sequence). CDR3 in DNA: TGTGCCAGCAGACAGGGTGCTACATTCCGTAACTATGGCTACACCTTC. It is translated as CASRQGATFRNYGYTF.

Details on this clone: The sample carries other DNA sequences with the same CDR3. V is TRBV7-9 and J is TRBJ1-1; TRBD1 matches at 9 bases. Per the germline V gene, CDR1 is SEHNR and CDR2 is FQNEAQ (reference sequence). The CDR3 has 14 amino acids. The junction had 3 bases not matched to a gene; V was cut back by 4 bases and J by 3 bases. The CDR3 reads CASSSGQGDTEAFF. The CDR3 nucleotides read TGTGCCAGCAGCTCGGGACAGGGAGACACTGAAGCTTTCTTT.

The chain has TRBV12-3 or TRBV12-4 and TRBJ1-6, with a weak D call TRBD1 (5 bases). The CDR3 covers 13 residues. Between the trimmed V and J ends, which lost 3 bases and 10 bases, there was a span of 10 bases. The chain's CDR3 is CASSFLGGSPLHF. The CDR3 region has the DNA TGTGCCAGCAGTTTCCTGGGGGGATCACCCCTCCACTTT.

The V call is TRBV18, the J call TRBJ1-3; 9 bases map to TRBD1. Looked up from germline, CDR1 is KGHSH and CDR2 is LQKENI. This CDR3 is 18 amino acids long. With 2 bases clipped from V and 3 bases from J, the junction kept 11 bases outside the gene matches. The CDR3 spells CASSPRSGQGLYGNTIYF. The CDR3 DNA reads TGTGCCAGCTCACCAAGGTCGGGACAGGGTTTGTATGGAAACACCATATATTTT. The full variable domain, completed using reference TRBV18 and TRBJ1-3, is NAGVMQNPRHLVRRRGQEARLRCSPMKGHSHVYWYRQLPEEGLKFMVYLQKENIIDESGMPKERFSAEFPKEGPSILRIQQVVRGDSAAYFCASSPRSGQGLYGNTIYFGEGSWLTVV.

The genes are TRBV5-1 and TRBJ2-2; D possibly corresponds to TRBD2 (6 bases). V was cut by 4 bases and J by 4 bases, with 20 bases left in between. Germline V gives CDR1 SGHRS, CDR2 YFSETQ. This CDR3 contains 17 residues. CDR3 in amino acids: CASSRPPRGLSTGELFF. The CDR3 coding sequence is TGCGCCAGCAGCCGCCCCCCGAGGGGACTTAGCACCGGGGAGCTGTTTTTT.

The chain joins TRBV29-1 to TRBJ2-4, with D uncertain. The CDR3 is 13 residues long. V lost 4 bases, J lost 5 bases, and 12 bases lay in between. Per the germline V gene, CDR1 is SQVTM and CDR2 is ANQGSEA. This chain's CDR3 is CSVVSSIENIQYF. Written as DNA, the CDR3 is TGCAGCGTTGTTTCCTCGATAGAAAACATTCAGTACTTC.

The V gene is TRBV5-1, the J gene TRBJ2-3; 12 bases line up with TRBD2. This CDR3 spans 17 amino acids. V gave up 2 bases and J gave up 4 bases; unmatched junction bases: 8. The germline CDR1 and CDR2 sequences are SGHRS and YFSETQ. CDR3 DNA: TGCGCCAGCAGCTTTTCGTCTAGCGGGAGGGGGTCAGATACGCAGTATTTT. Protein: CASSFSSSGRGSDTQYF.